The present TCR beta chain was sequenced within a study of blood T cell repertoires in COVID-19. Study-wide context: Sites across the United States, Italy and Spain contributed samples from acute and convalescent COVID-19. Sources were T cells, B-cell-depleted T cells, or PBMCs; the material itself was cDNA or gDNA.

Authors' analysis steps: Reference gene primer amplification gave estimated nucleated cell counts. This table comes from immunoSEQ multiplex PCR, and its TCRdb copy is limited to in-frame clones, with some not included. V, J and clone size are those of that table, while D and trimming were read from the DNA. The repertoire holds tens of thousands of clones, about four fifths seen once, with around 27% in the top ten. Trimming cost V 1 base and J 5 bases, with 11 bases left between them. This CDR3 has 14 residues. Germline V gene data show CDR1 as SGHTA and CDR2 as FQGNSA. Sequenced input: peripheral blood. The receptor was isolated from an elderly woman with active or convalescent COVID-19. The gene calls are TRBV7-2 and TRBJ1-1; no firm D call. CDR3 nucleotide sequence: TGTGCCAGCAGCTTAGGAATCGGGAAAACTGAAGCTTTCTTT. It specifies CASSLGIGKTEAFF.